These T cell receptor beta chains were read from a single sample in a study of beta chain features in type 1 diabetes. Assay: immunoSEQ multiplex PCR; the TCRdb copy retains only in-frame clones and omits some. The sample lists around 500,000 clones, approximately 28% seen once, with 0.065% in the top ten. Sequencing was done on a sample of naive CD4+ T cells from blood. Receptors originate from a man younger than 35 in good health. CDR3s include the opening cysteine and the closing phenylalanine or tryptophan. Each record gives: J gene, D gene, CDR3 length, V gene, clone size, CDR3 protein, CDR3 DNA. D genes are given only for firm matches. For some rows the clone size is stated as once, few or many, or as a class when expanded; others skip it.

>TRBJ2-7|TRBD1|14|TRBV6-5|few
CASSGTRGNYEQYF
TGTGCCAGCAGTGGAACCAGGGGGAATTACGAGCAGTACTTC
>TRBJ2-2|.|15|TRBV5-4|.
CASSPGLQNTGELFF
TGTGCCAGCAGCCCGGGACTTCAGAACACCGGGGAGCTGTTTTTT
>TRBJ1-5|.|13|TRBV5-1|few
CASSFEGNQPQHF
TGCGCCAGCAGCTTCGAAGGCAATCAGCCCCAGCATTTT
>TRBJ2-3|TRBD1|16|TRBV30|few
CAWSVPWTGGPDTQYF
TGTGCCTGGAGTGTACCGTGGACAGGGGGCCCAGATACGCAGTATTTT
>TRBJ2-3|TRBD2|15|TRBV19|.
CASSISGRTTDTQYF
TGTGCCAGTAGTATAAGCGGGAGAACGACAGATACGCAGTATTTT
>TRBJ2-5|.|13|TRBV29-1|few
CSVFAVYQETQYF
TGCAGCGTGTTCGCCGTATACCAAGAGACCCAGTACTTC
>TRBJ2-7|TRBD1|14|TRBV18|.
CASSPGTGDNEQYF
TGTGCCAGCTCACCCGGGACAGGGGACAACGAGCAGTACTTC
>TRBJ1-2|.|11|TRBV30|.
CAWQGNYGYTF
TGTGCCTGGCAGGGCAACTATGGCTACACCTTC
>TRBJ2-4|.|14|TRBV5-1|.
CASSATVTKNIQYF
TGCGCCAGCAGCGCGACAGTGACCAAAAACATTCAGTACTTC
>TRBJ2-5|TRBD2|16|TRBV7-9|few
CASSLVAGVSRETQYF
TGTGCCAGCAGCTTAGTAGCGGGAGTGAGTCGAGAGACCCAGTACTTC
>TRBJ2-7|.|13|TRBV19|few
CASSISTAKEQYF
TGTGCCAGTAGTATCTCGACAGCGAAGGAGCAGTACTTC
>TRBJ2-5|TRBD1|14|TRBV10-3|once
CAISLGQGRETQYF
TGTGCCATCAGCCTGGGACAGGGCAGGGAGACCCAGTACTTC
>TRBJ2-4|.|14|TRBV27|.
CASSFGLAKNIQYF
TGTGCCAGCAGTTTCGGCCTGGCCAAAAACATTCAGTACTTC
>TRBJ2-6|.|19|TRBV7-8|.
CASSPTPGTALSGANVLTF
TGTGCCAGCAGCCCTACACCTGGGACGGCCCTCTCTGGGGCCAACGTCCTGACTTTC
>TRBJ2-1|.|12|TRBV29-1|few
CSVDEARNEQFF
TGCAGCGTTGATGAGGCTCGCAATGAGCAGTTCTTC
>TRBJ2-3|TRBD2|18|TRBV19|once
CASSIEGTSGPNTDTQYF
TGTGCCAGTAGTATAGAGGGGACTAGCGGGCCTAACACAGATACGCAGTATTTT
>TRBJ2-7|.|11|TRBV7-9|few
CASASGYEQYF
TGTGCCAGCGCGTCGGGGTACGAGCAGTACTTC
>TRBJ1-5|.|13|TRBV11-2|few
CASSYTGGQPQHF
TGTGCCAGCAGCTACACAGGAGGCCAGCCCCAGCATTTT
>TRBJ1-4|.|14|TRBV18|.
CASSAASGNEKLFF
TGTGCCAGCTCAGCGGCCTCGGGAAATGAAAAACTGTTTTTT
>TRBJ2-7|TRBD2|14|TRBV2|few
CASSWGLAVYEQYF
TGTGCCAGCAGCTGGGGACTAGCGGTATACGAGCAGTACTTC
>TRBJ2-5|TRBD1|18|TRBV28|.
CASSSRGPWRDRQETQYF
TGTGCCAGCAGCTCTAGGGGACCTTGGCGGGACAGGCAAGAGACCCAGTACTTC
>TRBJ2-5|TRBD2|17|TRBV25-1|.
CASSEILAGKYQETQYF
TGTGCCAGCAGTGAAATCCTAGCGGGAAAGTACCAAGAGACCCAGTACTTC
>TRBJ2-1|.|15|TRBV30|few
CAWTRRQSSYNEQFF
TGTGCCTGGACACGGCGGCAGAGCTCCTACAATGAGCAGTTCTTC
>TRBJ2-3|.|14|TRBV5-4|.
CASSLVGSTDTQYF
TGTGCCAGCAGCTTGGTGGGGAGCACAGATACGCAGTATTTT
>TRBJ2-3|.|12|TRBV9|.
CASSVLTDTQYF
TGTGCCAGCAGCGTACTGACAGATACGCAGTATTTT
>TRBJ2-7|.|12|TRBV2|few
CASTRRSYEQYF
TGTGCCAGCACCAGGAGATCCTACGAGCAGTACTTC
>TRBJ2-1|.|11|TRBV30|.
CAWSVRDVQFF
TGTGCCTGGAGTGTAAGGGACGTGCAGTTCTTC
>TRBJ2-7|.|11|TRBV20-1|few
CSASDPYEQYF
TGCAGTGCCTCTGACCCTTACGAGCAGTACTTC
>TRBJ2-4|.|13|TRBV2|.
CASSGSRLDIQYF
TGTGCCAGCAGTGGATCTCGACTGGACATTCAGTACTTC
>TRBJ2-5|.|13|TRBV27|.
CASRQEGLETQYF
TGTGCCAGCCGTCAAGAGGGGTTAGAGACCCAGTACTTC
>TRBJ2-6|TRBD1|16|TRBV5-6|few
CASSQLTGSGANVLTF
TGTGCCAGCAGCCAACTGACAGGGTCTGGGGCCAACGTCCTGACTTTC
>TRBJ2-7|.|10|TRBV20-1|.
CSARGYEQYF
TGCAGTGCTAGAGGCTACGAGCAGTACTTC
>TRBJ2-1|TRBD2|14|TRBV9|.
CASSVGTSGNEQFF
TGTGCCAGCAGCGTAGGGACTAGCGGCAATGAGCAGTTCTTC
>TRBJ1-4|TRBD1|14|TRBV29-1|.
CSVELGQGLGKLFF
TGCAGCGTGGAATTGGGACAGGGGCTTGGGAAACTGTTTTTT
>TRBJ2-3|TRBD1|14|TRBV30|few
CAWSRTGIEDTQYF
TGTGCCTGGAGTCGGACAGGGATTGAAGATACGCAGTATTTT
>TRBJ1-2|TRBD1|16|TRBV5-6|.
CASSLDRTGAGYGYTF
TGTGCCAGCAGCTTAGACAGGACAGGGGCCGGATATGGCTACACCTTC
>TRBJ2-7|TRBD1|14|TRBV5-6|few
CASSLPGQGREQYF
TGTGCCAGCAGCTTGCCGGGACAGGGACGCGAGCAGTACTTC
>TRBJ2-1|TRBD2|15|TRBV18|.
CASSPGLAGQGEQFF
TGTGCCAGCTCACCGGGACTAGCGGGACAGGGTGAGCAGTTCTTC
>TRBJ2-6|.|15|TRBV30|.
CAWSVMGSGANVLTF
TGTGCCTGGAGTGTAATGGGGTCTGGGGCCAACGTCCTGACTTTC
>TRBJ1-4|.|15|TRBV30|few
CAWSDNLGWSSKLFF
TGTGCCTGGAGTGACAACCTTGGGTGGAGTTCGAAACTGTTTTTT
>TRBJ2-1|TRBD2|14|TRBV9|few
CASSVAGGPNEQFF
TGTGCCAGCAGCGTAGCGGGAGGCCCGAATGAGCAGTTCTTC
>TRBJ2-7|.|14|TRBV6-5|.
CASSRTGPHYEQYF
TGTGCCAGCAGCCGGACGGGACCTCACTACGAGCAGTACTTC
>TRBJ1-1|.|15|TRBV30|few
CAWRGPRILNTEAFF
TGTGCCTGGAGGGGGCCGAGAATATTGAACACTGAAGCTTTCTTT
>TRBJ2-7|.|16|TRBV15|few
CATSSLRGSWTYEQYF
TGTGCCACCAGCAGCCTACGGGGATCCTGGACGTACGAGCAGTACTTC
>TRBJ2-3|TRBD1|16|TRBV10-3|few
CAISDRGLSGTDTQYF
TGTGCCATCAGTGACAGGGGGCTGAGTGGCACAGATACGCAGTATTTT
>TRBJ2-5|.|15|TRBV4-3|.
CASSPRGTPQETQYF
TGCGCCAGCAGCCCCCGAGGTACTCCTCAAGAGACCCAGTACTTC
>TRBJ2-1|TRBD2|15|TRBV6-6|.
CASSYLLAGVNEQFF
TGTGCCAGCAGTTACTTACTAGCGGGAGTGAATGAGCAGTTCTTC
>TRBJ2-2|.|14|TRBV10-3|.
CATASQGRVGELFF
TGTGCCACGGCGTCCCAGGGGAGGGTCGGGGAGCTGTTTTTT
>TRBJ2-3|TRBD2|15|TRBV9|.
CASSVPGLVADTQYF
TGTGCCAGCAGCGTCCCGGGACTAGTAGCAGATACGCAGTATTTT
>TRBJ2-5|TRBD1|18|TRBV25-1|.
CASSVGTGGGKVQETQYF
TGTGCCAGCAGTGTTGGGACAGGGGGCGGTAAGGTGCAAGAGACCCAGTACTTC
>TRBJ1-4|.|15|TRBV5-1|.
CASSLDGKTNEKLFF
TGCGCCAGCAGCTTGGACGGGAAAACTAATGAAAAACTGTTTTTT
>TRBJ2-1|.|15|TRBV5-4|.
CASSLSRASYNEQFF
TGTGCCAGCAGCTTGTCCAGGGCGTCCTACAATGAGCAGTTCTTC
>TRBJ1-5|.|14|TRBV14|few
CASSVNTGNQPQHF
TGTGCCAGCAGTGTGAACACAGGAAATCAGCCCCAGCATTTT
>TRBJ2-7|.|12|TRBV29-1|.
CSVEDSRDEQYF
TGCAGCGTTGAAGATAGCAGAGACGAGCAGTACTTC
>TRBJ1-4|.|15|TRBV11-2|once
CASSLAGQNEEKLFF
TGTGCCAGCAGCCTAGCCGGACAGAATGAAGAAAAACTGTTTTTT
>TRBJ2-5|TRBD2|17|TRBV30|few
CAWSVRRTSGGQETQYF
TGTGCCTGGAGTGTACGGAGGACTAGCGGGGGCCAAGAGACCCAGTACTTC
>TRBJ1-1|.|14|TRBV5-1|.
CASSQQGGNTEAFF
TGCGCCAGCAGCCAACAGGGTGGGAACACTGAAGCTTTCTTT
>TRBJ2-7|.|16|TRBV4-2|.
CASSQDGQGGTYEQYF
TGTGCCAGCAGCCAAGATGGGCAGGGCGGCACCTACGAGCAGTACTTC
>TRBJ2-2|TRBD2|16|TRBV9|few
CASSVGLAGNTGELFF
TGTGCCAGCAGCGTAGGGCTAGCGGGGAACACCGGGGAGCTGTTTTTT